This T cell receptor (beta chain) was observed in a study of shared clonotypes between healthy human individuals. The CDR3 totals 14 residues. Germline V lookup: CDR1 MNHEY, CDR2 SMNVEV (reference sequence). V dropped 4 bases and J dropped 7; count of bases not matched to a gene: 9. Libraries were prepared by immunoSEQ multiplex PCR; TCRdb keeps only in-frame clonotypes and omits some of them. Of fewer than 3 million clones in the sample, 92% were seen once. This TCR was recovered from a man aged 18 to 29 in good health. Some clones in this sample may be carry-over from other donors' samples. Sequenced: naive CD4+ T cells from PBMCs. Indicated subset: CD45RA+ positively selected. This sequence joins TRBV27 and TRBJ2-5, with 7 bases lining up with TRBD2. In nucleotides, the CDR3 is TGTGCCAGCAGTTCCGCGGGAACGGGGGGGACCCAGTACTTC. Residues: CASSSAGTGGTQYF.